This T cell receptor (beta chain) was captured by sequencing in a study of T cell changes during pregnancy in multiple sclerosis. TCRdb's table, derived via immunoSEQ multiplex PCR, lists solely in-frame clones and lacks some. The table includes 80,000 to 100,000 clones, 91% detected once. Trimming at V came to 1 base and at J to 4 bases, leaving 1 base not matched to a gene. The CDR3 is 13 amino acids. Germline CDR1 GTSNPN, CDR2 SVGIG (reference sequence). This receptor was taken from a female donor in good health, enrolled as a control in a pregnancy study. This material consisted of peripheral blood, taken after pregnancy. The J gene is TRBJ2-3, the V gene TRBV30; TRBD1 agrees at 8 bases. As DNA, the CDR3 is TGTGCCTGGAGTGCAGGGGGCCCAGATACGCAGTATTTT. It encodes CAWSAGGPDTQYF.